This record looks at one TCR beta chain sequence and its context. Original processing notes: Amplification of reference gene primers provided the estimated nucleated cell counts. Sequenced by immunoSEQ multiplex PCR; TCRdb stores in-frame clones only, minus some. The V and J calls and clone size come from that table; D and trimming were worked out from the DNA. This sample has some 240,000 clones, with roughly four fifths found just once. The ends were cut back, 3 bases at V and 6 bases at J, with 13 bases in the middle. Germline CDR1 is SGDLS and CDR2 is YYNGEE. The CDR3 sequence is 15 residues long. This sample stems from a study of blood T cell repertoires in COVID-19. On the study more broadly: Nucleic acid was either cDNA or gDNA, and it came from T cells, B-cell-depleted T cells, or PBMCs.

The sample taken for sequencing was peripheral blood. V is TRBV9 and J is TRBJ1-6, with D maybe TRBD1 (5 bases). This sequence was found in an older woman with active or convalescent COVID-19. CDR3 residues: CASSASGTSNSPLHF. DNA for the CDR3: TGTGCCAGCAGCGCGTCCGGGACTTCTAATTCACCCCTCCACTTT.